This entry describes one T cell receptor beta chain. The method was immunoSEQ multiplex PCR; TCRdb's version includes in-frame clones alone and lacks a portion of them. Found here are tens of thousands of clones, over 75% of them singletons; the top ten hold 6.9%. V dropped 1 base and J dropped 4 bases, with 8 bases sitting between them. This CDR3 spans 13 amino acids. Germline assignment: CDR1 SGDLS and CDR2 YYNGEE. These data come from a study of OX40 agonist ivuxolimab in advanced cancers. This chain links TRBV9 with TRBJ1-1; no reliable D call. The sequence was obtained from an adult with an advanced solid tumor such as melanoma, head and neck, liver or kidney cancer. The sequenced sample was CD4+ or CD8+ T cells sorted from blood, obtained in a trial of the OX40 agonist ivuxolimab. CDR3 sequence: CASSVQLSTEAFF. The CDR3 nucleotides read TGTGCCAGCAGCGTACAATTGTCCACTGAAGCTTTCTTT.